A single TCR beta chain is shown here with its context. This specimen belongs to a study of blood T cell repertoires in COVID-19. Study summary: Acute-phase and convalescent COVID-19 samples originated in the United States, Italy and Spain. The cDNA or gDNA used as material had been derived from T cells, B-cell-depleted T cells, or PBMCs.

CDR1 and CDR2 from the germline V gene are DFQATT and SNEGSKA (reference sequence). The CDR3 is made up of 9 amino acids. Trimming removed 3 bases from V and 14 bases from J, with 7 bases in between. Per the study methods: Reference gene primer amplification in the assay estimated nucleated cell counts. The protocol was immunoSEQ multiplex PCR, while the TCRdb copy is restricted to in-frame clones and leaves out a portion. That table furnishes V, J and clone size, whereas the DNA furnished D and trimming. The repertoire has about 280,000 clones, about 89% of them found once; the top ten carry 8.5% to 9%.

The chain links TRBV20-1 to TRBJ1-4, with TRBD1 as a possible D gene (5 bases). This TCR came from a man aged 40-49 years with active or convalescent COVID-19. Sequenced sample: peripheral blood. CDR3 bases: TGCAGTGCTAGTCCAGGGCTGTTTTTT. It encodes CSASPGLFF.